The 20 T cell receptor beta chains below come from one sample, sequenced in a study of T-cell reconstitution after alpha-beta-depleted transplantation in children. During its preparation, the TCRbeta library received unique molecular identifiers. Each CDR3 protein is one row after TCRdb ran MiXCR on the PCR reads. The top ten hold approximately 2.1% of the sample, which has 450,000 to 600,000 distinct CDR3 sequences, about an eighth seen once. Sequencing used PBMCs, mostly from graft donor cells, obtained 360 days after TCRalphabeta/CD19-depleted stem cell transplant. The receptors stem from a male patient between 5 and 17 years old who had a stem cell transplant for acute myeloid leukemia, so the T cells may come from the graft donor.

In its sample, this clonotype was seen a few times. J is TRBJ2-5 and V is TRBV4-2, with D possibly being TRBD2 (6 bases). CDR3 size: 16 residues. Germline V gives CDR1 LGHNA, CDR2 YNFKEQ. Trimming pared 4 bases from V and 4 bases from J, leaving 19 bases between. The CDR3 here is CASSLLATGLGETQYF. CDR3 sequence (DNA): TGTGCCAGCAGCCTACTAGCAACCGGATTAGGAGAGACCCAGTACTTC.

The genes are TRBV28 and TRBJ2-7, with D hard to call. The CDR3 is 11 residues long. CDR1 is MDHEN and CDR2 is SYDVKM in the germline V gene. CDR3 amino acids: CASSKTSEQYF. CDR3 nucleotide sequence: TGTGCTTCTTCAAAGACCTCCGAGCAGTACTTC.

This clonotype appeared many times. V is TRBV4-3 and J is TRBJ2-2; D is unclear. The germline gives CDR1 LGHNA, CDR2 YSLEER. The CDR3 length is 13 residues. With 1 base removed from V and 7 bases from J, the gap between germline ends came to 7 bases. CDR3 nucleotide sequence: TGCGCCAGCAGCCAAGTGAAAGGCGGGGAGCTGTTTTTT. It yields the protein CASSQVKGGELFF.

The gene calls are TRBV6-2 or TRBV6-3 and TRBJ2-1, with 10 bases aligning to TRBD2. This CDR3 has 15 amino acids. The germline V gene encodes CDR1 MNHEY and CDR2 SVGEGT. Trimming at V came to 5 bases and at J to 8 bases, leaving 9 bases not matched to a gene. This CDR3 reads CASSGTSVRFYEQFF. The DNA for the CDR3 is TGTGCCAGCAGTGGGACTAGCGTTCGTTTCTATGAGCAGTTCTTC.

This clonotype was counted a few times. V and J are TRBV27 and TRBJ2-7; TRBD1 matches at 11 bases. Trimming removed 6 bases from V and 1 base from J; junction bases left unmatched: 5. The CDR3 contains 15 residues. Germline V CDR1 and CDR2: MNHEY, SMNVEV (reference sequence). The CDR3 DNA follows: TGTGCCAGCAGGAAAGGGACAGGGGGTTCCTACGAGCAGTACTTC. The encoded protein is CASRKGTGGSYEQYF.

This sequence joins TRBV20-1 and TRBJ2-5; 7 nucleotides agree with TRBD1. Germline trimming cut 3 bases from V and 5 bases from J; bases unmatched to any gene: 12. The germline V gene has CDR1 DFQATT and CDR2 SNEGSKA (reference sequence). This CDR3 spans 15 amino acids. CDR3 in DNA: TGCAGTGCTAGCCGGAAGGGACAGCCCTCGGAGACCCAGTACTTC. As protein: CSASRKGQPSETQYF.

This clonotype was observed many times. The genes are TRBV7-6 and TRBJ2-7; 7 nucleotides match TRBD2. This CDR3 is built from 15 residues. The V gene end was trimmed by 5 bases and the J gene end by 3 bases; junction bases not matched to a gene: 10. Germline assignment: CDR1 SGHVS and CDR2 FNYEAQ. The CDR3 here is CASSPSTSSDYEQYF. The CDR3 DNA reads as TGTGCCAGCAGCCCTTCGACTAGCAGCGACTACGAGCAGTACTTC. The full variable domain, with the rest looked up from reference TRBV7-6 and TRBJ2-7, is GAGVSQSPRYKVTKRGQDVALRCDPISGHVSLYWYRQALGQGPEFLTYFNYEAQQDKSGLPNDRFSAERPEGSISTLTIQRTEQRDSAMYRCASSPSTSSDYEQYFGPGTRLTVT.

The chain carries TRBV29-1 and TRBJ2-1; TRBD2 agrees at 13 bases. V lost 8 bases, J lost 5 bases, and 6 bases stayed unmatched. The CDR3 runs to 14 residues. The germline CDR1 and CDR2 sequences are SQVTM and ANQGSEA. The CDR3 coding sequence is TGCAGCCCTCGCGGACTAGCGGGAGACAATGAGCAGTTCTTC. Its translation is CSPRGLAGDNEQFF.

This clonotype was seen repeatedly, ten times or more. The rearrangement uses TRBV3-1 and TRBJ2-1, with D unresolved. The CDR3 contains 11 residues. Germline CDR1 LGHDT, CDR2 YNNKEL (reference sequence). V was shortened by 2 bases and J by 10 bases, with 6 bases between the two germline ends. The CDR3 loop reads CASSQNLEQFF. Here the CDR3 DNA reads TGTGCCAGCAGCCAAAACTTAGAGCAGTTCTTC.

This rearrangement joins TRBV15 to TRBJ2-4; 10 bases fit TRBD2. The CDR3 contains 17 residues. The V segment lost 1 base and the J segment 2 bases; nucleotides outside the gene matches: 5. The germline gives CDR1 LNHNV, CDR2 YYDKDF (reference sequence). Written as DNA, the CDR3 is TGTGCCACCAGCAGAGGCGGACTAGCGGCGTCCAAAAACATTCAGTACTTC. Encoded protein: CATSRGGLAASKNIQYF. The full variable domain, in which reference TRBV15 and TRBJ2-4 provide the parts outside the CDR3, is DAMVIQNPRYQVTQFGKPVTLSCSQTLNHNVMYWYQQKSSQAPKLLFHYYDKDFNNEADTPDNFQSRRPNTSFCFLDIRSPGLGDTAMYLCATSRGGLAASKNIQYFGAGTRLSVL.

The chain is built from TRBV28 and TRBJ2-3; D assignment may be TRBD1 or TRBD2 (5 bases each). V was cut by 0 bases and J by 4 bases, with 17 bases left in between. The length of the CDR3 is 17 residues. Looked up from germline, CDR1 is MDHEN and CDR2 is SYDVKM. This CDR3 reads CASSLWVPAGRADTQYF. Written as DNA, the CDR3 is TGTGCCAGCAGTTTATGGGTTCCGGCAGGGCGGGCAGATACGCAGTATTTT.

The table lists this clonotype with many counts. The CDR3 region has the DNA TGTGCCAGCAGTACAAGGACCCCAGGCTACAATGAGCAGTTCTTC. This gives the protein CASSTRTPGYNEQFF. The chain recombines TRBV12-3 or TRBV12-4 with TRBJ2-1; D unclear. Trimming stripped 5 bases from V and 3 bases from J, with 14 bases between. CDR3 length: 15 amino acids.

The gene calls are TRBV15 and TRBJ2-2; 10 bases match TRBD1. V shed 0 bases and J 0 bases; nucleotides not matched to a gene: 7. Germline CDR1 is LNHNV and CDR2 is YYDKDF (reference sequence). CDR3 size: 19 residues. The CDR3 here is CATSRDKGTGVTNTGELFF. The CDR3 nucleotides read TGTGCCACCAGCAGAGATAAAGGGACAGGGGTTACGAACACCGGGGAGCTGTTTTTT.

This clonotype was recorded at least ten times. CDR3 residues: CASSLGDVSGNTIYF. The DNA for the CDR3 is TGTGCCAGCAGCCTAGGGGACGTCTCTGGAAACACCATATATTTT. This sequence joins TRBV28 and TRBJ1-3, with D possibly TRBD1 on 5 matching bases. V was pared by 6 bases and J by 0 bases, with 12 bases between. The CDR3 extends over 15 amino acids. Germline CDR1 reads MDHEN; CDR2 reads SYDVKM.

This clonotype has only a few counts. The chain joins TRBV27 to TRBJ1-6; TRBD1 matches 7 bases. Per the germline V gene, CDR1 is MNHEY and CDR2 is SMNVEV (reference sequence). With V trimmed by 3 bases and J by 8 bases, 4 bases remained unmatched. The CDR3 extends over 14 amino acids. The CDR3 sequence: CASSFGTAYSPLHF. The CDR3 DNA reads as TGTGCCAGCAGTTTCGGGACAGCCTATTCACCCCTCCACTTT.

There are a few counts of this clonotype. V is TRBV11-3 and J is TRBJ2-1, with no clear D. Germline V gives CDR1 SGHNT, CDR2 YENEEA. Trimming removed 4 bases from V and 10 bases from J, with 17 bases in between. CDR3 length: 14 residues. CDR3 amino acids: CASSSWTIPQEQFF. CDR3 DNA sequence: TGTGCCAGCAGCTCGTGGACCATTCCACAGGAGCAGTTCTTC.

This chain connects TRBV28 to TRBJ1-4; no clear D gene. V lost 5 bases and J 8 bases, leaving 24 bases between the germline ends. The CDR3 contains 17 residues. CDR1 is MDHEN and CDR2 is SYDVKM in the germline V gene. The CDR3 here is CASSPRHPYTKKEKLFF. The DNA for the CDR3 is TGTGCCAGCAGTCCTAGACATCCGTATACGAAGAAGGAAAAACTGTTTTTT.

This chain connects TRBV9 to TRBJ2-1; TRBD2 matches at 14 bases. V lost 0 bases and J lost 6; bases outside the gene matches: 8. Per the germline V gene, CDR1 is SGDLS and CDR2 is YYNGEE. This CDR3 comprises 18 residues. The CDR3 DNA reads TGTGCCAGCAGCGTAGGAGGGACTAGCGGGAGAGGGGTCAATGAGCAGTTCTTC. This translates into CASSVGGTSGRGVNEQFF.

This clonotype was seen only a few times. The rearrangement links TRBV29-1 to TRBJ1-1; TRBD1 matches at 10 bases. The CDR3 loop spans 13 amino acids. Losses at the gene ends were 8 bases for V and 5 bases for J; bases not matched to a gene: 8. The germline gives CDR1 SQVTM, CDR2 ANQGSEA. CDR3 DNA sequence: TGCAGCTCGGCCGGGACAGGGGAAACTGAAGCTTTCTTT. Protein: CSSAGTGETEAFF.

This clonotype has only a few counts. Written as DNA, the CDR3 is TGTGCCAGCAGTTTTCCCACCCCCCTTACGCAGTATTTT. Protein: CASSFPTPLTQYF. The chain employs TRBV28 and TRBJ2-3; unclear D gene. This CDR3 has 13 residues. V shed 3 bases and J shed 8 bases, with 12 bases lying between them. Germline V lookup: CDR1 MDHEN, CDR2 SYDVKM.